This record concerns one TCR beta chain sequence. Per the authors' pipeline: Estimated nucleated cell counts came from reference gene primer amplification. Only in-frame clones appear in the TCRdb table, and some are missing; sequencing was by immunoSEQ multiplex PCR. V and J calls plus clone size are reproduced from that table; the DNA served to infer D and trimming. This sample has 350,000 or so clones; 87% occur once, and the top ten carry roughly 1%. The data stem from a study of blood T cell repertoires in COVID-19. Across the whole study: Specimens from acute and convalescent COVID-19 originated in the United States, Italy and Spain. Sample material is recorded as cDNA or gDNA derived from T cells, B-cell-depleted T cells, or PBMCs.

CDR1 MNHNS and CDR2 SASEGT come from the germline V gene. This CDR3 contains 18 residues. The V gene lost 2 bases and the J gene lost 1 base, with 20 bases spanning the gap. Participant-reported clinical history was the basis for cohort assignment. The source material was PBMCs or T cells enriched from blood (not recorded which). The sequence was collected from a woman aged 30 to 39 who had recovered from COVID-19. J is TRBJ1-2 and V is TRBV6-1; possible D gene TRBD1, 5 bases. DNA for the CDR3: TGTGCCAGCAGTGAAATACCCCCGCAGGGCAGCAGTAACTATGGCTACACCTTC. It specifies CASSEIPPQGSSNYGYTF.